The 23 T cell receptor beta chains given below trace back to one sample, sequenced in a study of regulatory T cells in long-lasting Graves disease. Time point in this sample: newly diagnosed GD, antithyroid drugs for less than 3 months. There was RNA extracted from PBMCs, and the TCR library was made from it. In building TCR beta libraries, iRepertoire HTBI primers were used together with Arm-PCR of CDR3 regions. TCRdb used MiXCR to reprocess the multiplex PCR reads, holding one entry per CDR3 protein. The sample records around 400,000 distinct CDR3 sequences, 15% to 19% being singletons. The sequencing here drew on peripheral blood mononuclear cells (PBMCs), taken at new diagnosis, from a patient treated with antithyroid drugs. The receptors derive from a female donor with Graves disease.

As to this clonotype: This may be a read error: a much more frequent sequence differs by one nucleotide. This chain connects TRBV6-2 or TRBV6-3 to TRBJ1-2; the D is unclear. The V gene's germline CDR1 is MNHEY and CDR2 SVGEGT. The V and J ends lost 5 bases and 2 bases respectively, with 15 bases between them. This CDR3 is 15 amino acids long. CDR3 coding DNA: TGTGCCAGCAGTGAAGGGAAGGGCTTCAACTATGGCTACACCTTC. Translating gives CASSEGKGFNYGYTF.

This clonotype was found many times. This sequence joins TRBV5-1 and TRBJ2-3; D is unresolved. CDR3 length equals 14 residues. V was cut by 0 bases and J by 6 bases, with 11 bases left in between. The germline V gene has CDR1 SGHRS and CDR2 YFSETQ. This CDR3 is CASSLVVQEDTQYF. CDR3 DNA: TGCGCCAGCAGCTTGGTTGTCCAGGAGGATACGCAGTATTTT.

This sequence joins TRBV9 and TRBJ2-1, with D maybe TRBD1 (5 bases). CDR3 length: 12 amino acids. CDR1 and CDR2 from the germline V gene are SGDLS and YYNGEE. The V end lost 3 bases, the J end lost 10 bases, and 11 bases lay between the germline ends. The DNA of the CDR3 is TGTGCCAGCAGCGATGGACATCGCGAGCAGTTCTTC. As protein: CASSDGHREQFF.

The chain is built from TRBV27 and TRBJ2-5; D perhaps matches TRBD2 (7 bases). From germline, CDR1 is MNHEY and CDR2 SMNVEV (reference sequence). The V end lost 8 bases, the J end lost 2 bases, and 21 bases lay between the germline ends. The CDR3 has 16 residues. In DNA form, the CDR3 reads TGTGCCAGCGCCTGGCGGGGGCGAGGTTTTCAAGAGACCCAGTACTTC. Amino acids: CASAWRGRGFQETQYF.

This clonotype was detected ten times or more. This sequence joins TRBV12-3 or TRBV12-4 and TRBJ2-5; D not resolved. The V gene lost 3 bases and the J gene lost 2 bases, with 10 bases spanning the gap. The CDR3 runs to 14 residues. This chain's CDR3 is CASSLRRRQETQYF. The CDR3 DNA sequence: TGTGCCAGCAGTTTGAGGCGCCGACAAGAGACCCAGTACTTC.

The chain couples TRBV12-3 or TRBV12-4 to TRBJ1-1; tentative D call: TRBD1 (6 bases). The V and J ends lost 7 bases and 4 bases respectively, with 16 bases between them. The length of the CDR3 is 14 residues. The DNA of the CDR3 is TGTGCCAGCACGCGGGGGGCCGGGAGCACTGAAGCTTTCTTT. It yields the protein CASTRGAGSTEAFF.

This clonotype has just a few counts. The chain carries TRBV4-3 and TRBJ2-5; 9 bases match TRBD1. J lost 2 bases, V lost 0 bases, and 4 bases had no gene match. The CDR3 has 16 residues. The germline gives CDR1 LGHNA, CDR2 YSLEER. The CDR3 nucleotides are TGCGCCAGCAGCCAAGAGGGACAGGGCGTACAAGAGACCCAGTACTTC. The encoded protein is CASSQEGQGVQETQYF.

This clonotype has a count of ten or more. V gene TRBV30 combines with J gene TRBJ2-1; TRBD1 agrees at 7 bases. V dropped 4 bases and J dropped 0; count of bases not matched to a gene: 9. The CDR3 extends over 16 amino acids. CDR1 and CDR2 (germline): GTSNPN, SVGIG (reference sequence). This chain's CDR3 is CAWTPSDRSSYNEQFF. For the CDR3, the DNA is TGTGCCTGGACCCCCTCGGACAGGAGCTCCTACAATGAGCAGTTCTTC.

The chain employs TRBV27 and TRBJ2-1; D is uncertain. Germline CDR1 and CDR2: MNHEY and SMNVEV (reference sequence). The length of the CDR3 is 11 residues. Trimming shortened V by 2 bases and J by 13 bases, and 9 bases separated the two germline ends. This chain's CDR3 is CASSLSLVQFF. CDR3 nucleotides: TGTGCCAGCAGTTTAAGTCTAGTTCAGTTCTTC.

This clonotype was detected ten times or more. In DNA form, the CDR3 reads TGTGCCTGGAGTGCAGATCTAGCGGGAGCTGAGACCCAGTACTTC. It is translated as CAWSADLAGAETQYF. This sequence joins TRBV30 and TRBJ2-5; 10 positions agree with TRBD2. With V trimmed by 1 base and J by 5 bases, 7 bases remained unmatched. The CDR3 sequence is 15 residues long. Germline lookup yields CDR1 GTSNPN and CDR2 SVGIG (reference sequence).

In this sample, this clonotype turned up many times. This chain joins TRBV6-5 and TRBJ1-1; 7 nucleotides agree with TRBD1. Germline-derived CDR1 and CDR2 are MNHEY and SVGAGI. V trimming: 2 bases; J trimming: 11 bases; junction bases outside the gene matches: 8. CDR3 size: 13 residues. The CDR3 DNA follows: TGTGCCAGCAGTTACGAAAGTGGGACAGAGGCTTTCTTT. Amino acid sequence: CASSYESGTEAFF.

The chain employs TRBV7-3 and TRBJ2-1; 10 nucleotides match TRBD2. The CDR3 consists of 16 residues. Trimming removed 0 bases from V and 8 bases from J; junction bases left unmatched: 7. Germline V gene data show CDR1 as SGHTA and CDR2 as FQGTGA. This CDR3 is CASSLTKGTSVHEQFF. The CDR3 DNA follows: TGTGCCAGCAGCTTAACGAAAGGGACTAGCGTACATGAGCAGTTCTTC.

Many counts were recorded for this clonotype. The V and J genes are TRBV12-3 or TRBV12-4 and TRBJ2-3; either TRBD1 or TRBD2 may fit D (6 bases each). This CDR3 spans 16 amino acids. V was clipped by 7 bases and J by 2 bases, with 19 bases between them. CDR3 loop: CASTKATGTYTDTQYF. CDR3 DNA sequence: TGTGCCAGCACCAAAGCAACAGGGACTTACACAGATACGCAGTATTTT.

This clonotype has a handful of counts. V usage is TRBV4-1 and J usage is TRBJ1-1, with 7 bases lining up with TRBD1. CDR1 is MGHRA and CDR2 is YSYEKL in the germline V gene. This CDR3 is built from 14 residues. J gave up 4 bases and V 5 bases, and 7 bases lay outside the gene matches. CDR3 sequence (DNA): TGCGCCAGCAGCTCCCGACAGGGCCCCACTGAAGCTTTCTTT. Translating gives CASSSRQGPTEAFF.

A remark on this clonotype: A much larger clone lies one base from this, so it may be a read error. This chain links TRBV27 with TRBJ2-3; D might be TRBD2 (6 bases). The J call may be in error: the DNA end matches TRBJ2-7 better. The CDR3 extends over 14 amino acids. Germline lookup yields CDR1 MNHEY and CDR2 SMNVEV (reference sequence). The CDR3 loop reads CASSTSFQPGEQYF. CDR3 DNA: TGTGCCAGCAGTACTAGCTTTCAGCCGGGAGAGCAGTACTTC.

At least ten counts were recorded for this clonotype. This chain connects TRBV27 to TRBJ2-7, with D perhaps TRBD2 (7 bases). This CDR3 has 15 amino acids. The germline V and J ends were trimmed by 8 bases and 1 base, with 18 bases remaining between them. Germline lookup yields CDR1 MNHEY and CDR2 SMNVEV (reference sequence). The CDR3 sequence is CASGGADSTSYEQYF. The CDR3 DNA sequence: TGTGCCAGCGGGGGGGCCGATTCAACTTCCTACGAGCAGTACTTC.

This clonotype was counted many times. The V call is TRBV7-9, the J call TRBJ1-3; unclear D gene. Trimming took off 4 bases at V and 0 bases at J, with 19 bases between the two ends. CDR1 and CDR2 (germline): SEHNR, FQNEAQ (reference sequence). The CDR3 totals 18 residues. Here the CDR3 reads CASSSRLGPAVSGNTIYF. The CDR3 DNA reads TGTGCCAGCAGCTCTCGGTTGGGCCCGGCTGTCTCTGGAAACACCATATATTTT.

The V call is TRBV15, the J call TRBJ2-7; no clear D gene. Germline V gene data show CDR1 as LNHNV and CDR2 as YYDKDF (reference sequence). This CDR3 comprises 13 residues. The V end was cut by 0 bases, the J end by 3 bases, with 6 bases between. The chain's CDR3 is CATSREVIYEQYF. The DNA of the CDR3 is TGTGCCACCAGCAGAGAGGTGATCTACGAGCAGTACTTC.

V is TRBV19 and J is TRBJ2-7, with D tentatively TRBD1 (6 bases). Trimming cost V 7 bases and J 4 bases, with 17 bases left between them. This CDR3 contains 14 residues. In germline, CDR1 is LNHDA, CDR2 SQIVND (reference sequence). The CDR3 coding sequence is TGTGCCAGTATGGCGGCGGACAGCACTTACGAGCAGTACTTC. Translated: CASMAADSTYEQYF.

The chain uses TRBV10-3 and TRBJ1-1; 7 bases agree with TRBD1. The CDR3 is 15 residues long. V shed 1 base and J 7 bases; nucleotides not matched to a gene: 9. Germline values: CDR1 ENHRY, CDR2 SYGVKD. In nucleotides, the CDR3 is TGTGCCATCAGTGAGTTCCAGGGGGTTGCCCATGAAGCTTTCTTT. Protein product: CAISEFQGVAHEAFF.

The J gene is TRBJ1-6, the V gene TRBV12-3 or TRBV12-4; D uncertain. V lost 5 bases and J 1 base, leaving 9 bases between the germline ends. This CDR3 is built from 15 residues. CDR3 residues: CASSEAGSYNSPLHF. Written as DNA, the CDR3 is TGTGCCAGCAGTGAAGCAGGTTCCTATAATTCACCCCTCCACTTT.

V is TRBV6-9 and J is TRBJ1-2; D unclear. This CDR3 contains 13 residues. The V end lost 3 bases, the J end lost 6 bases, and 11 bases lay between the germline ends. Germline-derived CDR1 and CDR2 are MNHGY and SVAAGI. The CDR3 region has the DNA TGTGCCAGCAGTTACCGGGCAGAACATGGCTACACCTTC. Protein product: CASSYRAEHGYTF.

This clonotype was detected ten times or more. The CDR3 loop reads CSAGDSGGARETQYF. The DNA for the CDR3 is TGCAGTGCTGGGGATAGCGGGGGGGCACGGGAGACCCAGTACTTC. The chain has TRBV20-1 and TRBJ2-1, with TRBD2 matching 11 bases. The J call may not be correct, given that the DNA end is closer to TRBJ2-5. Per germline, CDR1 DFQATT and CDR2 SNEGSKA (reference sequence). The CDR3 extends over 15 amino acids.